This T cell receptor (beta chain) was obtained from a study of cytotoxic CD8 clonotypes in ibrutinib-treated CLL. CDR3 length equals 16 residues. CDR1 is SGHAT, CDR2 FQDESV, per germline (reference sequence). V lost 5 bases and J lost 3; bases outside the gene matches: 10. The sample holds a few counts of this clone. Its target is not known. Study-wide results and caveats: Sustained-remission and progressing patients diverged in sampling times. Baseline values of clonality outstripped age-matched healthy donors and followed circulating CD8+ T-cell counts. Before falling back toward baseline at progression, clonality had risen at the time of ibrutinib response. Public clonotypes, rarely seen, contracted or held steady on treatment.

Clones were read by immunoSEQ multiplex PCR, and TCRdb kept only the in-frame ones, dropping some. The table records about 60,000 clones, approximately 60% of them present only once. V is TRBV11-1 and J is TRBJ1-2, with 9 bases that match TRBD1. This specimen consisted of PBMCs, obtained after 24 months of ibrutinib treatment. The TCR comes from a human donor with chronic lymphocytic leukemia. CDR3 nucleotides: TGTGCCAGCAGCGCCGGGACAGGGTCTCCGGACTATGGCTACACCTTC. Translation gives CASSAGTGSPDYGYTF.